The clone carrying this T cell receptor beta chain showed up just a few times. Antigen unknown. The data were produced by immunoSEQ multiplex PCR, yet TCRdb's version contains in-frame clones alone and is incomplete. The sample consists of about 97,000 clones, more than 70% of them appearing once. This sample is part of a study of T cell responses to AZD1222 COVID-19 vaccine. Study-wide points: Spike-specific TCR breadth rose after two AZD1222 doses, and depth rose as well.

The ends were cut back, 6 bases at V and 0 bases at J, with 10 bases in the middle. Germline CDR1 and CDR2: LNHDA and SQIVND (reference sequence). The CDR3 extends over 14 amino acids. The sequence was collected from an adult in good health. Sequenced material: peripheral blood, taken on day 0 of AZD1222 vaccination. The chain is built from TRBV19 and TRBJ2-3; unclear D gene. CDR3 nucleotides: TGTGCCAGTAGCCCGTTCCCTAGCACAGATACGCAGTATTTT. Protein product: CASSPFPSTDTQYF.